These 2 T cell receptor beta chains were all obtained from the same sample, sequenced in a study of T cells in Graves' hyperthyroidism and ophthalmopathy. RNA transcripts were the template for amplifying TCR beta CDR3 regions. TCR CDR3 underwent first-round RT-PCR with the HTBI primer set. TCRdb called the multiplex PCR reads again in MiXCR, with one record for every CDR3 protein. The sample has more than 550,000 distinct CDR3 sequences, 15% to 20% seen once. Material: blood. The receptors stem from a woman in her fifties or sixties with Graves' hyperthyroidism that later progressed to Graves' ophthalmopathy.

Notes on this clonotype: Possible read error: a much larger clone is one base away. V is TRBV18 and J is TRBJ2-2, with D tentatively TRBD1 (5 bases). The CDR3 runs to 16 residues. CDR1 and CDR2 (germline): KGHSH, LQKENI. The V end was cut by 2 bases, the J end by 0 bases, with 10 bases between. In nucleotides, the CDR3 is TGTGCCAGCTCACCAACGACAGCTCCGAACACCGGGGAGCTGTTTTTT. This translates into CASSPTTAPNTGELFF. Full variable domain (outside the CDR3, taken from reference TRBV18 and TRBJ2-2): NAGVMQNPRHLVRRRGQEARLRCSPMKGHSHVYWYRQLPEEGLKFMVYLQKENIIDESGMPKERFSAEFPKEGPSILRIQQVVRGDSAAYFCASSPTTAPNTGELFFGEGSRLTVL.

The chain recombines TRBV28 with TRBJ1-5, with a weak D call TRBD1 (5 bases). The CDR3 is 13 residues long. V was cut by 6 bases and J by 11 bases, with 17 bases left in between. Germline loops: CDR1 MDHEN, CDR2 SYDVKM. CDR3 sequence reads: CASSTGPLWTQHF. In DNA, the CDR3 is TGTGCCAGCAGCACAGGACCCTTATGGACCCAGCATTTT.